Following are 28 T cell receptor beta chains from one sample sequenced in a study of cytomegalovirus exposure and HLA in healthy donors. PCR involved 60 Vbeta and 13 Jbeta primers. The protocol was immunoSEQ multiplex PCR, while the TCRdb copy is restricted to in-frame clones and leaves out a portion. The sample has about 92,000 clones; around four fifths are singletons. Sequencing was performed on PBMCs. The receptors derive from a man aged 50 to 60 in good health and CMV-seropositive.

This clone occurred a few times. The CDR3 DNA follows: TGTGCCAGCAGCATGATCCAGGGGCATGGCTACACCTTC. Its protein is CASSMIQGHGYTF. The chain carries TRBV7-9 and TRBJ1-2; TRBD1 might be the D (6 bases). This CDR3 spans 13 amino acids. Germline lookup yields CDR1 SEHNR and CDR2 FQNEAQ (reference sequence). V dropped 5 bases and J dropped 6 bases, with 13 bases sitting between them.

The CDR3 protein is CASSPGTGAGQPQHF. The CDR3 DNA is TGTGCCAGCTCTCCGGGGACAGGGGCCGGTCAGCCCCAGCATTTT. The chain couples TRBV18 to TRBJ1-5; 10 bases are a match to TRBD1. This CDR3 has 15 residues. From germline, CDR1 is KGHSH and CDR2 LQKENI. The V and J ends lost 6 bases and 6 bases, in that order; junction bases with no gene match: 8.

There are a few counts of this clone. This chain uses TRBV16 with TRBJ2-5, with 9 nucleotides matching TRBD1. Germline V gene lookup returns CDR1 KGHSY and CDR2 FQNENV. CDR3 length: 15 residues. With 0 bases clipped from V and 4 bases from J, the junction kept 3 bases outside the gene matches. DNA of the CDR3: TGTGCCAGCAGCCAATCCCGGACAGGGGTAGAGACCCAGTACTTC. This codes for CASSQSRTGVETQYF. The complete variable domain, with remaining parts taken from reference TRBV16 and TRBJ2-5, reads GEEVAQTPKHLVRGEGQKAKLYCAPIKGHSYVFWYQQVLKNEFKFLISFQNENVFDETGMPKERFSAKCLPNSPCSLEIQATKLEDSAVYFCASSQSRTGVETQYFGPGTRLLVL.

The chain employs TRBV30 and TRBJ1-5; D is ambiguous. This CDR3 comprises 13 residues. V lost 2 bases to trimming and J lost 6 bases, with 11 bases between them. Germline loops: CDR1 GTSNPN, CDR2 SVGIG (reference sequence). As DNA, the CDR3 is TGTGCCTGGAGTTCGACGGCGGGTCAGCCCCAGCATTTT. Its translation is CAWSSTAGQPQHF. Drawing the rest from reference TRBV30 and TRBJ1-5, the complete variable domain is SQTIHQWPATLVQPVGSPLSLECTVEGTSNPNLYWYRQAAGRGLQLLFYSVGIGQISSEVPQNLSASRPQDRQFILSSKKLLLSDSGFYLCAWSSTAGQPQHFGDGTRLSIL.

The V and J genes are TRBV2 and TRBJ1-5, with D unresolved. The CDR3 runs 12 residues. Looked up from germline, CDR1 is SNHLY and CDR2 is FYNNEI. Trimming pared 2 bases from V and 6 bases from J, leaving 5 bases between. CDR3 bases: TGTGCCAGCAGTGAATACACTCAGCCCCAGCATTTT. Translated: CASSEYTQPQHF.

The V call is TRBV27, the J call TRBJ2-3; no definite D call. V was clipped by 5 bases and J by 4 bases, with 7 bases between them. Germline CDR1 reads MNHEY; CDR2 reads SMNVEV (reference sequence). The CDR3 runs 12 residues. This chain's CDR3 is CASSGSADTQYF. DNA of the CDR3: TGTGCCAGCAGTGGTTCAGCAGATACGCAGTATTTT.

The V and J genes are TRBV7-9 and TRBJ2-7; D may be TRBD1 (5 bases). Trimming pared 0 bases from V and 0 bases from J, leaving 9 bases between. CDR3 length: 15 amino acids. Germline values: CDR1 SEHNR, CDR2 FQNEAQ (reference sequence). CDR3 protein: CASSLAQGTSYEQYF. CDR3 DNA sequence: TGTGCCAGCAGCTTAGCGCAGGGAACCTCCTACGAGCAGTACTTC.

V and J are TRBV7-9 and TRBJ2-2; 7 bases fit TRBD1. The CDR3 spans 17 residues. Germline CDR1 SEHNR, CDR2 FQNEAQ (reference sequence). V shed 0 bases and J 4 bases; nucleotides not matched to a gene: 8. CDR3 DNA: TGTGCCAGCAGCTTAGCGGGGGAAGGGGGCATCACCGGGGAGCTGTTTTTT. Its translation is CASSLAGEGGITGELFF.

V gene TRBV27 combines with J gene TRBJ2-1; 7 bases match TRBD1. The V gene end was trimmed by 5 bases and the J gene end by 7 bases; junction bases not matched to a gene: 5. There are 13 residues in the CDR3. Germline V gene data show CDR1 as MNHEY and CDR2 as SMNVEV (reference sequence). The CDR3 reads CASSPIRGNEQFF. As DNA, the CDR3 is TGTGCCAGCAGTCCAATCAGGGGGAATGAGCAGTTCTTC.

The chain uses TRBV9 and TRBJ1-1, with 7 bases aligning to TRBD1. Germline assignment: CDR1 SGDLS and CDR2 YYNGEE. Trimming took 4 bases from V and 1 from J; bases not matched to a gene: 7. CDR3 length: 15 amino acids. In nucleotides, the CDR3 is TGTGCCAGCAGCTCAAGACAGGGTTCGAACACTGAAGCTTTCTTT. Translated, it gives CASSSRQGSNTEAFF.

The chain employs TRBV7-9 and TRBJ1-1; 9 bases fit TRBD1. The germline V gene encodes CDR1 SEHNR and CDR2 FQNEAQ (reference sequence). J lost 10 bases, V lost 5 bases, and 14 bases had no gene match. The CDR3 runs to 15 residues. The DNA of the CDR3 is TGTGCCAGCAGCCCCACAGGGGGCGGGTGGTTAGGAGCTTTCTTT. Protein product: CASSPTGGGWLGAFF.

The chain joins TRBV29-1 to TRBJ1-3; D ambiguous. Germline assignment: CDR1 SQVTM and CDR2 ANQGSEA. There are 11 residues in the CDR3. Trimming pared 2 bases from V and 4 bases from J, leaving 3 bases between. The CDR3 is CSVERGNTIYF. DNA of the CDR3: TGCAGCGTTGAACGGGGAAACACCATATATTTT.

This chain links TRBV7-2 with TRBJ2-7; D may be TRBD1 (5 bases). CDR3 length equals 14 residues. CDR1 SGHTA and CDR2 FQGNSA come from the germline V gene. The ends were cut back, 5 bases at V and 0 bases at J, with 11 bases in the middle. CDR3 residues: CASSPAQGSYEQYF. CDR3 coding DNA: TGTGCCAGCAGCCCCGCGCAGGGCTCCTACGAGCAGTACTTC. The full variable domain, rest sourced from reference TRBV7-2 and TRBJ2-7, is GAGVSQSPSNKVTEKGKDVELRCDPISGHTALYWYRQSLGQGLEFLIYFQGNSAPDKSGLPSDRFSAERTGGSVSTLTIQRTQQEDSAVYLCASSPAQGSYEQYFGPGTRLTVT.

V and J are TRBV5-5 and TRBJ2-2; 8 positions agree with TRBD1. J gave up 1 base and V 4 bases, and 3 bases lay outside the gene matches. The CDR3 is 15 amino acids. Germline CDR1 and CDR2: SGHKS and YYEKEE (reference sequence). The chain's CDR3 is CASSQGQVNTGELFF. Here the CDR3 DNA reads TGTGCCAGCAGCCAGGGACAGGTGAACACCGGGGAGCTGTTTTTT.

In nucleotides, the CDR3 is TGTGCCAGCAGCCGAGGGACAGGGGGGCCCTACGAGCAGTACTTC. Amino acid sequence: CASSRGTGGPYEQYF. This chain uses TRBV28 with TRBJ2-7; 11 nucleotides match TRBD1. CDR1 and CDR2 from the germline V gene are MDHEN and SYDVKM. The CDR3 consists of 15 residues. V lost 6 bases, J lost 2 bases, and 6 bases stayed unmatched.

A single count supports this clone. The V gene is TRBV19, the J gene TRBJ1-5, with 10 positions matching TRBD1. Trimming at V came to 6 bases and at J to 7 bases, leaving 12 bases not matched to a gene. CDR1 and CDR2 from the germline V gene are LNHDA and SQIVND (reference sequence). The CDR3 length is 16 residues. CDR3 residues: CASRTDRGRLNQPQHF. Here the CDR3 DNA reads TGTGCCAGTAGAACCGACAGGGGGCGATTGAACCAGCCCCAGCATTTT.

The chain employs TRBV25-1 and TRBJ2-3; TRBD1 agrees at 8 bases. The CDR3 covers 14 residues. The junction had 2 bases not matched to a gene; V was cut back by 4 bases and J by 2 bases. Germline loops: CDR1 MGHDK, CDR2 SYGVNS. The CDR3: CASSGQGATDTQYF. The CDR3 coding sequence is TGTGCCAGCAGTGGGCAGGGGGCCACAGATACGCAGTATTTT.

This rearrangement joins TRBV7-9 to TRBJ2-6; a weak D match, TRBD2 (5 bases). The germline CDR1 and CDR2 sequences are SEHNR and FQNEAQ (reference sequence). This CDR3 is built from 18 residues. Trimming took 5 bases from V and 4 from J, leaving 21 bases between them. Here the CDR3 reads CASSPAGRGVSGANVLTF. In DNA, the CDR3 is TGTGCCAGCAGCCCCGCGGGTCGGGGAGTCTCGGGGGCCAACGTCCTGACTTTC.

This rearrangement joins TRBV6-5 to TRBJ2-7, with D tentatively TRBD1 (6 bases). CDR1 and CDR2 (germline): MNHEY, SVGAGI. This CDR3 has 14 amino acids. The V end was cut by 6 bases, the J end by 4 bases, with 16 bases between. Here the CDR3 DNA reads TGTGCCAGCAGCGGGACAAGTTACCAATACGAGCAGTACTTC. It specifies CASSGTSYQYEQYF.

This clone was recorded a few times. V usage is TRBV19 and J usage is TRBJ1-3; TRBD1 aligns across 9 bases. Germline V gene data show CDR1 as LNHDA and CDR2 as SQIVND (reference sequence). V was clipped by 5 bases and J by 2 bases; unmatched bases: 7. This CDR3 is 16 amino acids long. CDR3 protein: CASSSRQGGTGNTIYF. The CDR3 DNA follows: TGTGCCAGTAGTTCCCGACAGGGGGGTACTGGAAACACCATATATTTT.

This clone was seen only once. The chain has TRBV18 and TRBJ2-5; tentatively, D is TRBD2 (5 bases). V was shortened by 4 bases and J by 0 bases, with 12 bases between the two germline ends. The CDR3 runs 15 residues. Germline V gene data show CDR1 as KGHSH and CDR2 as LQKENI. The CDR3 sequence is CASSRARGYQETQYF. The CDR3 region has the DNA TGTGCCAGCTCACGGGCCAGAGGGTACCAAGAGACCCAGTACTTC.

This sequence joins TRBV12-5 and TRBJ1-1; 8 bases are a match to TRBD1. The CDR3 extends over 15 amino acids. The junction had 5 bases not matched to a gene; V was cut back by 1 base and J by 4 bases. From germline, CDR1 is LGHNT and CDR2 FRNRAP. The DNA for the CDR3 is TGTGCTAGTGGTTTGGAATTAACAGGGGGCACTGAAGCTTTCTTT. It codes for CASGLELTGGTEAFF.

The chain combines TRBV7-9 with TRBJ2-1; D not certain. V was shortened by 2 bases and J by 3 bases, with 5 bases between the two germline ends. The CDR3 covers 13 residues. Germline loops: CDR1 SEHNR, CDR2 FQNEAQ (reference sequence). Here the CDR3 DNA reads TGTGCCAGCAGCTTATCCAGCTACAATGAGCAGTTCTTC. Protein: CASSLSSYNEQFF.

The chain employs TRBV11-2 and TRBJ2-7; D is ambiguous. CDR1 and CDR2 from the germline V gene are SGHAT and FQNNGV. CDR3 length equals 11 residues. V was shortened by 3 bases and J by 5 bases, with 5 bases between the two germline ends. The CDR3 coding sequence is TGTGCCAGCAGCTTGTATAACGAGCAGTACTTC. Protein: CASSLYNEQYF.

The J gene is TRBJ1-1, the V gene TRBV18; no definite D call. Germline V lookup: CDR1 KGHSH, CDR2 LQKENI. This CDR3 has 13 residues. V shed 3 bases and J shed 7 bases, with 12 bases lying between them. The CDR3 loop is CASSPGTVDEAFF. CDR3 sequence (DNA): TGTGCCAGCTCACCGGGTACAGTCGATGAAGCTTTCTTT.

The rearrangement uses TRBV28 and TRBJ1-6, with D uncertain. There are 16 residues in the CDR3. Trimming pared 10 bases from V and 8 bases from J, leaving 24 bases between. Per germline, CDR1 MDHEN and CDR2 SYDVKM. The CDR3 here is CATNSVGIVGDSPLHF. Written as DNA, the CDR3 is TGTGCCACAAATTCAGTCGGGATCGTCGGGGATTCACCCCTCCACTTT.

This clone is a singleton in its sample. V gene TRBV5-1 combines with J gene TRBJ1-2; TRBD1 matches 7 bases. CDR3 length: 16 amino acids. V was clipped by 0 bases and J by 4 bases; unmatched bases: 9. The V gene's germline CDR1 is SGHRS and CDR2 YFSETQ. The CDR3 spells CASSLDDRVEGYGYTF. CDR3 nucleotide sequence: TGCGCCAGCAGCTTGGACGACAGGGTCGAAGGCTATGGCTACACCTTC. Supplemented by reference TRBV5-1 and TRBJ1-2, the full variable domain reads KAGVTQTPRYLIKTRGQQVTLSCSPISGHRSVSWYQQTPGQGLQFLFEYFSETQRNKGNFPGRFSGRQFSNSRSEMNVSTLELGDSALYLCASSLDDRVEGYGYTFGSGTRLTVV.

The chain combines TRBV5-1 with TRBJ2-2; TRBD1 is a possible D gene (6 bases). This CDR3 comprises 14 residues. V gave up 0 bases and J gave up 4 bases, with 7 bases separating them. CDR1 and CDR2 (germline): SGHRS, YFSETQ. In DNA, the CDR3 is TGCGCCAGCAGCTTGGAAGGGGGCACCGGGGAGCTGTTTTTT. Protein: CASSLEGGTGELFF.